This T cell receptor beta chain was obtained from a study of T cells expressing NK-cell markers. Looking at the study overall: From sorted CD3+CD56+NKG2C+, CD3+CD56+NKG2C- and CD3+CD56-NKG2C+ T cells came the TCR beta repertoires. With respect to HCMV, most of the eight sequenced donors were seropositive, and one was seronegative. Whole-study results and caveats: Dominant NKG2C+ clonotype frequencies of about 1.0-7.5% of CD8+ T cells were measured in about 6 donors.

A remark on this clonotype: The target antigen is unknown.

5'RACE template switching built TCR beta cDNA with unique molecular identifiers. Each CDR3 protein gets one entry in TCRdb, which reprocessed the 5' RACE reads and gives no DNA. The sample holds 550,000 to 600,000 distinct CDR3 sequences. Germline-derived CDR1 and CDR2 are SGDLS and YYNGEE. The CDR3 runs 13 residues. The source is a young man in good health. Input material: blood T cells: a sorted CD56 or NKG2C T cell subset, CD4+ or CD8+ T cells, or bulk PBMC T cells (not recorded which). The chain links TRBV9 to TRBJ2-1. The chain's CDR3 is CASSVMTGNEQFF.